Below are 5 T cell receptor beta chains sequenced from a single sample in a study of cytomegalovirus exposure and HLA in healthy donors. Use of 60 Vbeta and 13 Jbeta primers characterized the PCR. Generated by immunoSEQ multiplex PCR, the TCRdb table keeps only in-frame clones and is missing some. Seen in this sample are about 160,000 clones; the ten most common clones hold 1.3%. The sequencing input was PBMCs. Receptors were obtained from a woman aged 55-69 years in good health and CMV-seronegative.

V gene TRBV6-1 combines with J gene TRBJ1-3; D unresolved. The CDR3 loop spans 15 amino acids. Per the germline V gene, CDR1 is MNHNS and CDR2 is SASEGT. The germline V and J ends were trimmed by 0 bases and 8 bases, with 14 bases remaining between them. The CDR3 coding sequence is TGTGCCAGCAGTGAAGCGAACAACGATATGGACACCATATATTTT. Translating it yields CASSEANNDMDTIYF.

The chain couples TRBV15 to TRBJ2-1; tentative D call: TRBD1 (6 bases). This CDR3 is built from 15 residues. V lost 6 bases, J lost 0 bases, and 12 bases lay in between. In germline, CDR1 is LNHNV, CDR2 YYDKDF (reference sequence). The CDR3 loop reads CATRVNRDSYNEQFF. DNA for the CDR3: TGTGCCACCAGGGTAAACAGGGACTCCTACAATGAGCAGTTCTTC.

The chain recombines TRBV30 with TRBJ1-2; D unresolved. Germline CDR1 GTSNPN, CDR2 SVGIG (reference sequence). The CDR3 runs 13 residues. V gave up 4 bases and J gave up 3 bases, with 12 bases separating them. The chain's CDR3 is CAWTRALHYGYTF. CDR3 sequence (DNA): TGTGCCTGGACGAGGGCACTTCACTATGGCTACACCTTC.

The V call is TRBV7-6, the J call TRBJ2-1; weak D call: TRBD2 (6 bases). The V end was cut by 2 bases, the J end by 8 bases, with 16 bases between. The CDR3 sequence is 15 residues long. Germline V gene sequence: CDR1 SGHVS, CDR2 FNYEAQ. CDR3 in DNA: TGTGCCAGCAGCTTACAGGGAGGCCAATCGGATGAGCAGTTCTTC. Protein product: CASSLQGGQSDEQFF.

The chain employs TRBV10-1 and TRBJ2-7; the match to TRBD2 covers 8 bases. Per germline, CDR1 WNHNN and CDR2 SYGVQD (reference sequence). V gave up 0 bases and J gave up 2 bases; unmatched junction bases: 0. The CDR3 is made up of 14 amino acids. Here the CDR3 DNA reads TGCGCCAGCAGTGAGTCCGGGAGGGCCTACGAGCAGTACTTC. Translation: CASSESGRAYEQYF.